This TCR beta chain was recovered during a study of cytomegalovirus exposure and HLA in healthy donors. Overall study findings and caveats: When analyzed later, a missense DCLRE1C variant was found to be linked to TCR beta V- and J-gene trimming. Among donors in an Asian-associated ancestry cluster, a later analysis reportedly found fewer N-insertions than the roughly 700-donor mean. In vitro, a few CMV-associated chains proved specific for CMV antigens.

PCR employed 60 Vbeta and 13 Jbeta primers. Here immunoSEQ multiplex PCR was the method, and the copy in TCRdb shows in-frame clones only, minus some. This sample has approximately 190,000 clones, with 81% found just once. This CDR3 spans 13 amino acids. V lost 10 bases and J lost 3; bases outside the gene matches: 4. CDR1 and CDR2 from the germline V gene are ENHRY and SYGVKD. On this clone itself: Its specificity is unknown.

Each donor was healthy, and each was a bone marrow donor. The J gene is TRBJ1-2, the V gene TRBV10-3; 11 bases line up with TRBD1. This receptor was identified in a man aged 50 to 60 in good health and CMV-seronegative. The material sequenced was PBMCs. The chain's CDR3 is CATGQGADYGYTF. CDR3 nucleotides: TGTGCCACCGGACAGGGGGCCGACTATGGCTACACCTTC.